This entry lists 2 T cell receptor beta chains sequenced from one sample in a study of molecular identifiers for immune sequencing clone quantification. TCRdb analysed the PCR reads with MiXCR anew, one entry per CDR3 protein. The data show about 330,000 distinct CDR3 sequences, with roughly 24% seen just once and around 0.76% held by the top ten. The source material was naive CD8+ T cells from blood, with Jurkat cell RNA spiked in. The subset denotes: FACS-sorted CD8+CD4-CCR7+CD45RA+ naive T cells. These receptor sequences come from a human donor in good health. Some libraries in this study had Jurkat cell RNA spiked in.

The gene calls are TRBV29-1 and TRBJ2-7; D may match TRBD1 or TRBD2 (5 bases each). Germline lookup yields CDR1 SQVTM and CDR2 ANQGSEA. The germline V and J ends were trimmed by 8 bases and 0 bases, with 11 bases remaining between them. The CDR3 is 12 residues long. CDR3 loop: CSLAGSSYEQYF. The CDR3 coding sequence is TGCAGCCTTGCAGGGAGCTCCTACGAGCAGTACTTC.

The rearrangement joins TRBV29-1 to TRBJ2-5; 15 bases are a match to TRBD2. This CDR3 has 21 amino acids. Per germline, CDR1 SQVTM and CDR2 ANQGSEA. Losses at the gene ends were 1 base for V and 13 bases for J; bases not matched to a gene: 28. Here the CDR3 reads CSVEGVWREGTSGRPGEPPYF. For the CDR3, the DNA is TGCAGCGTTGAAGGGGTGTGGAGGGAGGGGACTAGCGGGAGGCCGGGAGAGCCCCCGTACTTC.